The 16 T cell receptor beta chains reported below all come from one sample, sequenced in a study of control samples from healthy donors and cancer patients. Only in-frame clones appear in the TCRdb table, and some are missing; sequencing was by immunoSEQ multiplex PCR. The table records 50,000 or so clones, over 90% of them present only once. The specimen was PBMCs. The source is a woman aged 50 to 65 with head and neck cancer.

In regard to this clone: The identical CDR3 is also encoded by other nucleotide sequences in the sample. This rearrangement joins TRBV10-3 to TRBJ2-7; no definite D call. The CDR3 contains 11 residues. Germline loops: CDR1 ENHRY, CDR2 SYGVKD. Trimming took 0 bases from V and 7 from J, leaving 4 bases between them. As DNA, the CDR3 is TGTGCCATCAGTGAGTCGGCGGAGCAGTACTTC. Translating it yields CAISESAEQYF.

The chain uses TRBV9 and TRBJ2-7; the D gene could be TRBD1 or TRBD2 (6 bases each). The germline gives CDR1 SGDLS, CDR2 YYNGEE. The V end lost 4 bases, the J end lost 2 bases, and 13 bases lay between the germline ends. The CDR3 runs 14 residues. The CDR3 loop reads CASSPTGTPYEQYF. The CDR3 DNA follows: TGTGCCAGCAGCCCCACAGGGACTCCCTACGAGCAGTACTTC.

This rearrangement joins TRBV11-3 to TRBJ1-6; 7 bases match TRBD1. The CDR3 totals 14 residues. J gave up 6 bases and V 5 bases, and 4 bases lay outside the gene matches. CDR1 is SGHNT and CDR2 is YENEEA in the germline V gene. The CDR3 is CASSATGFNSPLHF. DNA of the CDR3: TGTGCCAGCAGCGCGACAGGGTTTAATTCACCCCTCCACTTT.

The chain recombines TRBV6-5 with TRBJ1-1; D is undetermined. Germline loops: CDR1 MNHEY, CDR2 SVGAGI. The CDR3 sequence is 14 residues long. V was cut by 7 bases and J by 1 base, with 13 bases left in between. Here the CDR3 DNA reads TGTGCCAGCACTCCCGAGGTGGGGAACACTGAAGCTTTCTTT. The encoded protein is CASTPEVGNTEAFF.

The gene calls are TRBV10-3 and TRBJ2-5; 8 bases are shared with TRBD2. Per germline, CDR1 ENHRY and CDR2 SYGVKD. The CDR3 totals 15 residues. Trimming removed 2 bases from V and 5 bases from J; junction bases left unmatched: 7. The CDR3 is CAISEGGGRRETQYF. CDR3 nucleotide sequence: TGTGCCATCAGTGAGGGCGGGGGGCGCAGGGAGACCCAGTACTTC.

This clone was detected once. CDR3: CASSQNGDREETQYF. The CDR3 bases are TGTGCCAGCTCACAAAACGGGGACAGGGAAGAGACCCAGTACTTC. The V call is TRBV18, the J call TRBJ2-5; 9 bases fit TRBD1. CDR3 size: 15 residues. Trimming cost V 4 bases and J 3 bases; bases outside gene matches: 6. CDR1 KGHSH and CDR2 LQKENI come from the germline V gene.

The chain carries TRBV20-1 and TRBJ1-2; no clear D gene. The V gene's germline CDR1 is DFQATT and CDR2 SNEGSKA (reference sequence). CDR3 length: 11 amino acids. Trimming removed 4 bases from V and 4 bases from J, with 7 bases in between. CDR3 protein: CSANQFYGYTF. CDR3 coding DNA: TGCAGTGCTAACCAGTTCTATGGCTACACCTTC.

The V gene is TRBV28, the J gene TRBJ2-7; no clear D. The V end lost 5 bases, the J end lost 5 bases, and 16 bases lay between the germline ends. Germline-derived CDR1 and CDR2 are MDHEN and SYDVKM. The CDR3 covers 14 residues. The CDR3 loop reads CASSRPATRHEQYF. DNA for the CDR3: TGTGCCAGCAGTCGTCCAGCGACTCGCCACGAGCAGTACTTC.

This chain links TRBV4-1 with TRBJ1-2, with D possibly matching TRBD1 (5 bases). V lost 4 bases to trimming and J lost 3 bases, with 15 bases between them. CDR1 is MGHRA and CDR2 is YSYEKL in the germline V gene. The CDR3 spans 15 residues. CDR3 amino acids: CASSPGTASHYGYTF. DNA for the CDR3: TGCGCCAGCAGCCCCGGGACCGCTTCCCACTATGGCTACACCTTC.

This chain connects TRBV6-5 to TRBJ1-1, with a weak D call TRBD1 (5 bases). Trimming took 2 bases from V and 7 from J, leaving 8 bases between them. The length of the CDR3 is 12 residues. Germline-derived CDR1 and CDR2 are MNHEY and SVGAGI. Here the CDR3 reads CASSYGANEAFF. The CDR3 region has the DNA TGTGCCAGCAGTTACGGGGCGAATGAAGCTTTCTTT.

This clone showed up just once. The rearrangement joins TRBV7-8 to TRBJ2-7; D might be TRBD2 (6 bases). CDR1 and CDR2 (germline): SGHVS, FQNEAQ. The CDR3 runs to 15 residues. The ends were cut back, 5 bases at V and 7 bases at J, with 21 bases in the middle. The CDR3 protein is CASSPPGLQVSEQYF. The CDR3 DNA sequence: TGTGCCAGCAGCCCGCCGGGACTGCAGGTTTCAGAGCAGTACTTC.

This rearrangement joins TRBV24-1 to TRBJ2-7, with D perhaps TRBD2 (5 bases). CDR1 and CDR2 (germline): KGHDR, SFDVKD. Deletions cut 5 bases from V and 7 bases from J, with 14 bases between. The CDR3 length is 13 residues. For the CDR3, the DNA is TGTGCCACCAGTGGGTTAGCGTCTGGTGAGCAGTACTTC. Translating it yields CATSGLASGEQYF.

This clone appeared a single time. V and J are TRBV7-9 and TRBJ1-4, with no clear D. Germline CDR1 and CDR2: SEHNR and FQNEAQ (reference sequence). CDR3 size: 13 residues. The ends were cut back, 4 bases at V and 6 bases at J, with 9 bases in the middle. CDR3 DNA sequence: TGTGCCAGCAGCTGGAACGTACATGAAAAACTGTTTTTT. Protein product: CASSWNVHEKLFF. The complete variable domain, with remaining parts taken from reference TRBV7-9 and TRBJ1-4, reads DTGVSQNPRHKITKRGQNVTFRCDPISEHNRLYWYRQTLGQGPEFLTYFQNEAQLEKSRLLSDRFSAERPKGSFSTLEIQRTEQGDSAMYLCASSWNVHEKLFFGSGTQLSVL.

The chain joins TRBV5-1 to TRBJ1-4; TRBD1 matches 7 bases. V shed 2 bases, J shed 3 bases, and the junction held 4 bases outside the gene matches. CDR3 length: 15 residues. CDR1 is SGHRS and CDR2 is YFSETQ in the germline V gene. The chain's CDR3 is CASSFQGEANEKLFF. CDR3 in DNA: TGCGCCAGCAGCTTTCAGGGGGAGGCTAATGAAAAACTGTTTTTT. The variable domain in full, completed from reference TRBV5-1 and TRBJ1-4, reads KAGVTQTPRYLIKTRGQQVTLSCSPISGHRSVSWYQQTPGQGLQFLFEYFSETQRNKGNFPGRFSGRQFSNSRSEMNVSTLELGDSALYLCASSFQGEANEKLFFGSGTQLSVL.

V gene TRBV18 combines with J gene TRBJ2-1; 7 nucleotides line up with TRBD1. V lost 6 bases, J lost 16 bases, and 12 bases stayed unmatched. Germline lookup yields CDR1 KGHSH and CDR2 LQKENI. The CDR3 loop spans 12 amino acids. CDR3 nucleotides: TGTGCCAGCTCGTCTCTACAGGGGCCCGCTTTCTTC. Translating gives CASSSLQGPAFF.

V and J are TRBV28 and TRBJ2-2; 7 bases are a match to TRBD1. V was clipped by 6 bases and J by 0 bases; unmatched bases: 7. Per germline, CDR1 MDHEN and CDR2 SYDVKM. This CDR3 region has 16 residues. This CDR3 reads CASRYPGTANTGELFF. Here the CDR3 DNA reads TGTGCCAGCAGATACCCCGGGACAGCGAACACCGGGGAGCTGTTTTTT.